These T cell receptor beta chains were read from a single sample in a study of regulatory T cells in long-lasting Graves disease. TCRdb re-called the multiplex PCR reads through MiXCR, storing one row per CDR3 protein. This table has 400,000 to 500,000 distinct CDR3 sequences, about 14% appearing once. The same data also contributed to another study, on T cells in Graves' hyperthyroidism and ophthalmopathy.

The sequenced sample was peripheral blood mononuclear cells (PBMCs), obtained at new diagnosis, from a patient treated with antithyroid drugs. These receptors all stem from a woman aged 50 to 60 with Graves disease. Each CDR3 is given with its conserved first and last residue. A D gene is named only where the DNA matches it firmly. Clone size is not always given. Where it is, it says once, few, many or a class for expanded clones.

j_gene: TRBJ2-3
d_gene: TRBD1
abundance: many
v_gene: TRBV9
len: 19
CDR3aa: CASSHKPPTGIGLTDTQYF
CDR3nt: TGTGCCAGCAGCCACAAACCCCCGACAGGGATCGGCCTCACAGATACGCAGTATTTT

j_gene: TRBJ1-5
d_gene: -
abundance: many
v_gene: TRBV12-3/TRBV12-4
len: 14
CDR3aa: CASSLAGRDQPQHF
CDR3nt: TGTGCCAGCAGTTTAGCAGGGAGGGATCAGCCCCAGCATTTT

j_gene: TRBJ2-1
d_gene: TRBD1
abundance: -
v_gene: TRBV18
len: 15
CDR3aa: CASSPTGQGSNEQFF
CDR3nt: TGTGCCAGCTCACCAACGGGACAGGGAAGCAATGAGCAGTTCTTC

j_gene: TRBJ1-4
d_gene: -
abundance: few
v_gene: TRBV3-1
len: 15
CDR3aa: CASSQVSSGGEKLFF
CDR3nt: TGTGCCAGCAGCCAAGTATCATCGGGAGGTGAAAAACTGTTTTTT

j_gene: TRBJ1-1
d_gene: -
abundance: -
v_gene: TRBV5-1
len: 15
CDR3aa: CASSLERGMSTGAFF
CDR3nt: TGCGCCAGCAGCTTGGAGAGAGGGATGAGCACTGGAGCTTTCTTT

j_gene: TRBJ2-7
d_gene: -
abundance: -
v_gene: TRBV19
len: 17
CDR3aa: CASSISYRDGSSYEQYF
CDR3nt: TGTGCCAGTAGTATAAGTTACCGGGATGGGAGCTCCTACGAGCAGTACTTC

j_gene: TRBJ2-3
d_gene: TRBD2
abundance: -
v_gene: TRBV20-1
len: 16
CDR3aa: CSARDRLAGAGDTQYF
CDR3nt: TGCAGTGCTAGAGATAGGCTAGCGGGAGCGGGAGATACGCAGTATTTT

j_gene: TRBJ2-2
d_gene: -
abundance: -
v_gene: TRBV6-6
len: 14
CDR3aa: CASSYSDGGRELFF
CDR3nt: TGTGCCAGCAGTTACTCGGACGGGGGCCGGGAGCTGTTTTTT

j_gene: TRBJ2-4
d_gene: -
abundance: -
v_gene: TRBV5-1
len: 15
CDR3aa: CASSFDGTSQNIQYF
CDR3nt: TGCGCCAGCAGCTTCGACGGGACCTCCCAAAACATTCAGTACTTC

j_gene: TRBJ1-1
d_gene: -
abundance: many
v_gene: TRBV28
len: 15
CDR3aa: CASSLQGTANTEAFF
CDR3nt: TGTGCCAGCAGTTTACAGGGGACTGCGAACACTGAAGCTTTCTTT

j_gene: TRBJ1-4
d_gene: -
abundance: many
v_gene: TRBV2
len: 18
CDR3aa: CASSEARRLGRRNEKLFF
CDR3nt: TGTGCCAGCAGTGAAGCGCGGAGGTTGGGCAGGAGGAATGAAAAACTGTTTTTT

j_gene: TRBJ2-7
d_gene: TRBD1
abundance: many
v_gene: TRBV29-1
len: 13
CDR3aa: CSVEDRGTYEQYF
CDR3nt: TGCAGCGTTGAGGACAGGGGCACATACGAGCAGTACTTC

j_gene: TRBJ2-7
d_gene: -
abundance: -
v_gene: TRBV5-1
len: 13
CDR3aa: CASSRQDPYEQYF
CDR3nt: TGCGCCAGCAGCCGACAGGATCCCTACGAGCAGTACTTC

j_gene: TRBJ1-2
d_gene: TRBD1
abundance: -
v_gene: TRBV20-1
len: 18
CDR3aa: CSALIRQGIGGGNYGYTF
CDR3nt: TGCAGTGCCCTAATCCGACAGGGCATAGGGGGGGGCAACTATGGCTACACCTTC

j_gene: TRBJ1-2
d_gene: -
abundance: many
v_gene: TRBV14
len: 14
CDR3aa: CASSQVRGGYGYTF
CDR3nt: TGTGCCAGCAGCCAAGTCAGGGGCGGCTATGGCTACACCTTC

j_gene: TRBJ1-2
d_gene: -
abundance: many
v_gene: TRBV28
len: 11
CDR3aa: CASSFQRGYTF
CDR3nt: TGTGCCAGCAGTTTTCAGCGTGGCTACACCTTC

j_gene: TRBJ2-7
d_gene: -
abundance: many
v_gene: TRBV11-1
len: 14
CDR3aa: CASTDSSSSDEQYF
CDR3nt: TGTGCCAGCACCGACAGTTCCTCCTCCGACGAGCAGTACTTC

j_gene: TRBJ2-3
d_gene: -
abundance: few
v_gene: TRBV5-1
len: 14
CDR3aa: CASSLAPGPDTQYF
CDR3nt: TGCGCCAGCAGCTTGGCTCCAGGGCCAGATACGCAGTATTTT